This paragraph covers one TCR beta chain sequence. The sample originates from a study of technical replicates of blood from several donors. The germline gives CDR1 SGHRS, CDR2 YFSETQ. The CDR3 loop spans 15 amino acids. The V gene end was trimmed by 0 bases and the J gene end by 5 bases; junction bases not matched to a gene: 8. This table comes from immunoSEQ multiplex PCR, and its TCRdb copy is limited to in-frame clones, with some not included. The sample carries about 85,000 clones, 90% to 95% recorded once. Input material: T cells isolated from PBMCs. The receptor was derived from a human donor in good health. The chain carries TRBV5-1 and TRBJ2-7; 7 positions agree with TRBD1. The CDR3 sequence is CASSLAVTGSDEQYF. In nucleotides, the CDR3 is TGCGCCAGCAGCTTGGCGGTGACAGGGTCCGACGAGCAGTACTTC. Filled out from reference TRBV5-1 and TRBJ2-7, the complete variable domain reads KAGVTQTPRYLIKTRGQQVTLSCSPISGHRSVSWYQQTPGQGLQFLFEYFSETQRNKGNFPGRFSGRQFSNSRSEMNVSTLELGDSALYLCASSLAVTGSDEQYFGPGTRLTVT.